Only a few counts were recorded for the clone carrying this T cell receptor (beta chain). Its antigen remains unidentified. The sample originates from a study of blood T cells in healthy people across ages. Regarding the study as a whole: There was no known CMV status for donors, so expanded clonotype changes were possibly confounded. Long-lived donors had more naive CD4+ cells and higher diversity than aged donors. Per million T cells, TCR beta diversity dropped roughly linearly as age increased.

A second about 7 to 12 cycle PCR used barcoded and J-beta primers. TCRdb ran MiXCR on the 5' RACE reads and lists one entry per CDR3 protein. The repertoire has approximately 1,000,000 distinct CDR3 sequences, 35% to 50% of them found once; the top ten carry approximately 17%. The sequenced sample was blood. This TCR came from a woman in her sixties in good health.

The CDR3 sequence is CASRLGSTDTQYF. The DNA of the CDR3 is TGTGCCAGCAGGTTGGGGAGCACAGATACGCAGTATTTT. V and J are TRBV6-5 and TRBJ2-3; D gene ambiguous. The germline V gene has CDR1 MNHEY and CDR2 SVGAGI. V lost 6 bases, J lost 0 bases, and 7 bases lay in between. The CDR3 length is 13 residues.